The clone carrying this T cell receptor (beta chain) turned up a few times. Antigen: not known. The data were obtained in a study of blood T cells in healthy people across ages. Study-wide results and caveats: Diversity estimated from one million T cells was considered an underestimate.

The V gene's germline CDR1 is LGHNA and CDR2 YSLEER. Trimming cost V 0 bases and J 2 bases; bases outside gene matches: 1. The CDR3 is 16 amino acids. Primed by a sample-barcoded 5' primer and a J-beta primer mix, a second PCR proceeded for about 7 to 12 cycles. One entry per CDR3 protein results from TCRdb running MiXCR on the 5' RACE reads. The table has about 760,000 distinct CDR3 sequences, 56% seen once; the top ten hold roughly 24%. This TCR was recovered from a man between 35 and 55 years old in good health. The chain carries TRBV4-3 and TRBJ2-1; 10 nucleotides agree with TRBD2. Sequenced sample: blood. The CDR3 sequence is CASSQESGRAYNEQFF. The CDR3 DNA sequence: TGCGCCAGCAGCCAAGAGAGCGGGAGGGCCTACAATGAGCAGTTCTTC.